This T cell receptor beta chain was identified in a study of radiation and T cells in renal cell carcinoma. General study findings and limits: Irradiated tumors had higher TCR clonality than control tumors.

In this sample, this clone turned up once. Its specificity is unknown. Profiling relied on immunoSEQ multiplex PCR, and the TCRdb table lists in-frame clones only, not all of them. The sample lists roughly 9,800 clones, around 56% seen once, with around a tenth in the top ten. Treatment indicated: treatment-naive control, cytoreductive nephrectomy. Treatment-naive patients without radiation supplied the control tumors at nephrectomy. CDR1 is GTSNPN, CDR2 SVGIG, per germline (reference sequence). The CDR3 runs to 12 residues. Trimming removed 2 bases from V and 2 bases from J, with 4 bases in between. This TCR was sampled from a man in his forties with renal cell carcinoma. Sequenced material: tumor tissue, taken from a patient whose treatment was nephrectomy without radiotherapy. This sequence joins TRBV30 and TRBJ1-3, with D unresolved. CDR3 residues: CAWSWAGNTIYF. DNA of the CDR3: TGTGCCTGGAGTTGGGCTGGAAACACCATATATTTT.